This T cell receptor beta chain stems from a study of early T cells in non-severe SARS-CoV-2 infection. Turning to the study itself: Sequenced bulk RNA came from whole blood that was unsorted, and chains were unpaired. Study results and caveats: There was a bias toward anti-spike CD8 responses in VDJdb matching, which missed private and CD4 specificities.

Individual cDNA molecules received unique molecular identifiers. TCRdb processed the 5' RACE reads anew with MiXCR; each CDR3 protein has one entry. This sample has 50,000 to 75,000 distinct CDR3 sequences, with 12% found just once. A note on this clonotype: Its antigen remains unknown.

Looked up from germline, CDR1 is SGHRS and CDR2 is YFSETQ. V was clipped by 1 base and J by 0 bases, with 9 bases between them. This CDR3 is built from 15 residues. The TCR was taken from an adult who was a healthcare worker with PCR-confirmed SARS-CoV-2 infection or an uninfected control (not recorded which). The donor label of this sample is uncertain. This chain connects TRBV5-1 to TRBJ2-3; D uncertain. The sequences come from whole blood, collected at baseline. The CDR3 protein is CASSLTAGSTDTQYF. The CDR3 coding sequence is TGCGCCAGCAGCTTGACGGCCGGTAGCACAGATACGCAGTATTTT.